This TCR beta chain stems from a study of identical twins (dated by TCRdb to between 2015 and 2016). As for the study more broadly: To test whether fetal clonotypes persist, the study used deep sequencing on TCR alpha and beta repertoires from monozygotic twins, unrelated adults of various ages, and cord blood. To rule out contamination, replicate twin experiments were performed at different times with different library preparation protocols. Results and caveats for the whole study, not just this receptor: Compared with coincidental sharing between unrelated individuals, an excess of low generation-probability sequences was observed among out-of-frame TCR alpha sequences shared between twins. Because the same donors could not be followed over many years, the conclusions depended on cross-sectional statistical analysis. In monozygotic twins, out-of-frame TCR alpha sharing was systematically underestimated by recombination models, although the models agreed with sharing between unrelated individuals. Fewer insertions were carried by abundant cord blood beta clonotypes; a weaker similar trend was observed in young adult naive repertoires, while no such trend was observed in memory repertoires. The excess sharing between twins in beta out-of-frame sequences was weaker because fewer shared sequences reduced the signal-to-noise ratio. Invariant T cells such as MAIT and iNKT could partly confound zero-insertion analyses, though diverse VJ usage argued against this for most clonotypes.

To note about this clonotype: Its antigen remains undetermined. Base qualities are not provided; no much larger clone lies one nucleotide away.

Receptors were amplified or captured by 5' RACE. The sequencer was an Illumina HiSeq 2000. Template switching introduced a universal primer binding site; the final cDNA contained a unique molecular identifier, enabling accurate counting of TCR cDNA molecules. Specific primers in the conserved constant-segment region were used to synthesize first-strand cDNA for the TCR alpha and beta chains. Each cDNA library was double barcoded, with a SMART-Mk sample barcode plus Illumina barcodes, to control for contamination. TruSeq adapter sequences along with Illumina sample barcodes were introduced in two successive PCR steps. TCR alpha and beta cDNA libraries were sequenced on the Illumina HiSeq platform with custom primers. The original methods were these. Unique molecular identifiers were extracted from raw reads with MiGEC, and CDR3 positions were determined with MiXCR. Recombination models were inferred per individual with the repgenHMM and IGoR tools using an EM algorithm. Shared clonotypes were analyzed with the tcR package in R, and sharing was normalized by the product of cloneset sizes. Out-of-frame nonproductive sequences were analyzed to study raw recombination free of thymic and clonal selection effects. The raw public reads went through TCRdb reprocessing: fastp at Q25, MiXCR clone calling, in-frame beta chains kept. Duplicate CDR3 protein sequences are folded into a single record with the most common DNA and genes. The V and J calls shown here were made by TCRdb, not taken from the authors' results. A total of about 220,000 distinct CDR3 sequences appear in this sample, around 8% of them only once. The ten most abundant clones make up about 1.9% of the sample.

The CDR3 goes from the cysteine to the phenylalanine over 17 residues. Solely the CDR3 DNA is kept, with 51 bases framed from the first base. CDR1 is given as SGHTA and CDR2 as FQGTGA, both from the germline V gene. V loses 4 bases, J loses 2 bases, and the germline ends lie 15 bases apart. Every donor was a healthy Caucasian. Three pairs of female monozygotic twins, all aged roughly 18 to 30 years, were included in the twin cohort. Using Miltenyi CD45RO+ enrichment and human naive T-cell isolation kits, memory (CD45RO+) and naive T cells were isolated from PBMC. The sample was also reused in another study, on yellow fever vaccine responses in identical twins. In that second paper, the authors write: The authors reported that the T cell response to vaccination in identical twins appeared partly convergent and partly personalized. In identical twins, the study followed T cell clones that responded to the vaccine with precision.

The sequence was collected from a young woman in good health. Material for sequencing was memory (CD45RO+) T cells sorted from blood. Reading the label with the study, this specimen's cell subset or site is: CD45RO+ enriched T cells. The chain is encoded by TRBV7-3 joined to TRBJ2-6; the D segment cannot be called with confidence. The CDR3 is CASSSGRSPTGANVLTF. In nucleotides, the sequence is TGTGCCAGCAGCTCGGGCAGGTCTCCGACTGGGGCCAACGTCCTGACTTTC.